This T cell receptor (beta chain) stems from a study of T cells in Graves' hyperthyroidism and ophthalmopathy. General study findings and limits: Most clonotypes expanded in the thyroid (above 0.001) were also present in blood.

This clonotype came up many times. Its antigen is unknown. TCR beta CDR3 regions were amplified from RNA. RT-PCR in the first round (using the HTBI primer set) targeted the TCR CDR3. One entry per CDR3 protein, called by TCRdb with MiXCR from the multiplex PCR reads. The table has under 350,000 distinct CDR3 sequences, around a sixth seen once; the top ten hold roughly 49%. Each diagnosis drew on symptoms, thyroxine, TRAb, thyroid ultrasound and orbital computed tomography findings. Germline V CDR1 and CDR2: KGHSH, LQKENI. The CDR3 extends over 13 amino acids. V dropped 6 bases and J dropped 4 bases, with 10 bases sitting between them.

The source material was blood. The chain has TRBV18 and TRBJ2-1; no definite D call. This sequence originates from a woman aged 45-59 years with Graves' hyperthyroidism. CDR3 sequence reads: CASSPDHYNEQFF. CDR3 DNA: TGTGCCAGCTCCCCAGATCATTACAATGAGCAGTTCTTC.